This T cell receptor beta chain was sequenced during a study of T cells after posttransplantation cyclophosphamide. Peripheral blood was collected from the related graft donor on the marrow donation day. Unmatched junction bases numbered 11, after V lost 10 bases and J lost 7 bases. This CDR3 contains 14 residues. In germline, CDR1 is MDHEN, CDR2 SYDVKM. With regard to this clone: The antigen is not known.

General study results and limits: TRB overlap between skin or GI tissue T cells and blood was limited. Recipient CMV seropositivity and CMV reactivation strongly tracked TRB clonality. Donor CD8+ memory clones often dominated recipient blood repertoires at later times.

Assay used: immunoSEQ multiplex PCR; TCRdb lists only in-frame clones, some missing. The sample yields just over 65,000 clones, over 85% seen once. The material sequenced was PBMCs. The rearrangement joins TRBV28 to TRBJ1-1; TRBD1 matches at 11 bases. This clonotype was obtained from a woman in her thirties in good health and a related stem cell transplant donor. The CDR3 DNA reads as TGTGCCATCGACAACGGACAGGGGGCTTTTGAAGCTTTCTTT. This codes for CAIDNGQGAFEAFF. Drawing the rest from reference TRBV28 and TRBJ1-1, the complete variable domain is DVKVTQSSRYLVKRTGEKVFLECVQDMDHENMFWYRQDPGLGLRLIYFSYDVKMKEKGDIPEGYSVSREKKERFSLILESASTNQTSMYLCAIDNGQGAFEAFFGQGTRLTVV.